This TCR beta chain was retrieved from a study of CD8 T cells in Susac syndrome. Study context: When their blood was taken, the Susac syndrome patients had either not yet had any therapy, were taking corticosteroids, or were taking intravenous immunoglobulin alone.

The CDR3 loop spans 15 amino acids. CDR1 and CDR2 (germline): SGDLS, YYNGEE. V lost 4 bases and J 2 bases, leaving 16 bases between the germline ends. cDNA came from about 0.51 to 1 ug RNA primed by random hexamers. TCRdb passed the immunoSEQ multiplex PCR reads through MiXCR, listing each CDR3 protein once. The sample yields 80,000 or so distinct CDR3 sequences, roughly 95% seen once. The study sequenced TCR beta in blood CD8+ and CD4+ T cells. Patients with Susac syndrome met diagnostic criteria that were recently defined for definite or probable disease. TEMRA cells were FACS-enriched, with CD8+ and CD4+ T cells isolated negatively.

The TCR sequence derives from a human donor with Susac syndrome. The sample consisted of CD8+ T cells from PBMCs. V gene TRBV9 combines with J gene TRBJ2-7; maybe TRBD1 (6 bases). The CDR3 DNA is TGTGCCAGCAGCCCAGAGGGACACTTGACCTACGAGCAGTACTTC. Translating it yields CASSPEGHLTYEQYF.